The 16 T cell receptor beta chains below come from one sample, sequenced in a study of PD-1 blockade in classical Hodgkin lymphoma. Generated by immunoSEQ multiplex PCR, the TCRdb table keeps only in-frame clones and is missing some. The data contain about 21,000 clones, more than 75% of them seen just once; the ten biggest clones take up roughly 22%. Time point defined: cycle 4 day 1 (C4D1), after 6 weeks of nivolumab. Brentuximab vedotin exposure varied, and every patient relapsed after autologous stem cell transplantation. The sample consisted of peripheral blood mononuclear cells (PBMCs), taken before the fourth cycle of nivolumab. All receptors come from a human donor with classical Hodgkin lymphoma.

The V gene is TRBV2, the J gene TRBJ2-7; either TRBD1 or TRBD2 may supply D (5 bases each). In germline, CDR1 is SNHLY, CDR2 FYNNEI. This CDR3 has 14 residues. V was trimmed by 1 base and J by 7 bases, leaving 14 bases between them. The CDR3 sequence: CASSEEGSQMEQYF. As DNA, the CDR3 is TGTGCCAGCAGTGAAGAGGGGAGCCAGATGGAGCAGTACTTC.

CDR3 sequence reads: CASSLAGRDTQYF. The CDR3 DNA reads TGTGCCAGCAGCTTGGCGGGGAGGGATACGCAGTATTTT. The V call is TRBV5-4, the J call TRBJ2-3; D possibly corresponds to TRBD2 (6 bases). V was clipped by 0 bases and J by 6 bases, with 8 bases between them. CDR1 and CDR2 (germline): SGHNT, YYREEE (reference sequence). The CDR3 loop spans 13 amino acids.

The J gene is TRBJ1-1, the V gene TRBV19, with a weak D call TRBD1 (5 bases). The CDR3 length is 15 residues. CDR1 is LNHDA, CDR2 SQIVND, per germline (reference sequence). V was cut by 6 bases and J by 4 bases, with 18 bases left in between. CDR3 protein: CASSPTQAGVTEAFF. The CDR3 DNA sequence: TGTGCCAGTAGCCCGACACAGGCGGGGGTCACTGAAGCTTTCTTT.

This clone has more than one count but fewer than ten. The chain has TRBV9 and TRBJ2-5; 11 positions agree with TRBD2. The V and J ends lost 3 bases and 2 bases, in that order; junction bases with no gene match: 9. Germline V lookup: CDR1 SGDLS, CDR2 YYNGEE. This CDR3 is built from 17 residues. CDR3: CASSAYLGLADQETQYF. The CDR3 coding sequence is TGTGCCAGCAGCGCATACCTGGGACTAGCGGATCAAGAGACCCAGTACTTC. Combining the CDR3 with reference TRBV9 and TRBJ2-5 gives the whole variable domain DSGVTQTPKHLITATGQRVTLRCSPRSGDLSVYWYQQSLDQGLQFLIQYYNGEERAKGNILERFSAQQFPDLHSELNLSSLELGDSALYFCASSAYLGLADQETQYFGPGTRLLVL.

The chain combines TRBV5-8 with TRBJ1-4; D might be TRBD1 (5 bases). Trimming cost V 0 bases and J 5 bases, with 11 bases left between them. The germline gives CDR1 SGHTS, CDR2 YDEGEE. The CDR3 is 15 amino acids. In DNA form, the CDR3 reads TGTGCCAGCAGCTTGGATGGGGGACCAAATGAAAAACTGTTTTTT. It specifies CASSLDGGPNEKLFF.

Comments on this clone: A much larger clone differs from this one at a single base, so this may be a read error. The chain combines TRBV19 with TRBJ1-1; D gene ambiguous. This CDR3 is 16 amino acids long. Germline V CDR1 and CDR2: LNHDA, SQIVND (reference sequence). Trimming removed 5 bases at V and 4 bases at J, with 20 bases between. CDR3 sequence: CASSVAGPYAVTEAFF. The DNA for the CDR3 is TGTGCCAGTAGTGTGGCAGGTCCCTACGCGGTCACTGAAGCTTTCTTT.

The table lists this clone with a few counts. The CDR3 bases are TGTGCCAGTAGTCCGAAAATACAGGGAAATGAGAACACTGAAGCTTTCTTT. Its protein product is CASSPKIQGNENTEAFF. V is TRBV19 and J is TRBJ1-1, with D maybe TRBD1 (6 bases). The length of the CDR3 is 17 residues. Germline-derived CDR1 and CDR2 are LNHDA and SQIVND (reference sequence). The V end was cut by 5 bases, the J end by 1 base, with 20 bases between.

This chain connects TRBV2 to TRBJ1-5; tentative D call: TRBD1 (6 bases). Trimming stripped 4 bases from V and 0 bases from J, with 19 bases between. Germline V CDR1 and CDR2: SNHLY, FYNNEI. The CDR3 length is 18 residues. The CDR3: CASSGFTGTADSNQPQHF. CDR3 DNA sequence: TGTGCCAGCAGTGGGTTTACAGGGACGGCGGATAGCAATCAGCCCCAGCATTTT. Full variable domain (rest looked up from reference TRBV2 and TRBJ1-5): EPEVTQTPSHQVTQMGQEVILRCVPISNHLYFYWYRQILGQKVEFLVSFYNNEISEKSEIFDDQFSVERPDGSNFTLKIRSTKLEDSAMYFCASSGFTGTADSNQPQHFGDGTRLSIL.

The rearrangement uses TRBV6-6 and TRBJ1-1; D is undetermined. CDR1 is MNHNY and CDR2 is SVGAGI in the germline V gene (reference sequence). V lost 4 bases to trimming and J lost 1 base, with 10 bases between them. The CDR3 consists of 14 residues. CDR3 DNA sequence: TGTGCCAGCAGTTGGGAGGGAGAGAACACTGAAGCTTTCTTT. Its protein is CASSWEGENTEAFF.

The CDR3 sequence: CASSSTIVLAGEETQYF. CDR3 nucleotide sequence: TGTGCCAGCAGCTCCACGATCGTCCTAGCGGGAGAAGAGACCCAGTACTTC. The V call is TRBV7-9, the J call TRBJ2-5; 10 bases are a match to TRBD2. Unmatched junction bases numbered 11, after V lost 4 bases and J lost 3 bases. In germline, CDR1 is SEHNR, CDR2 FQNEAQ (reference sequence). The CDR3 consists of 17 residues.

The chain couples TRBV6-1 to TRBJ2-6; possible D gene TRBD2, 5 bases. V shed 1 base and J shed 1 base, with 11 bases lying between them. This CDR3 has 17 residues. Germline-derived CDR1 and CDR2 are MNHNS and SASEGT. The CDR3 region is CASSEGAGLSGANVLTF. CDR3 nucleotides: TGTGCCAGCAGTGAAGGGGCAGGACTTTCTGGGGCCAACGTCCTGACTTTC.

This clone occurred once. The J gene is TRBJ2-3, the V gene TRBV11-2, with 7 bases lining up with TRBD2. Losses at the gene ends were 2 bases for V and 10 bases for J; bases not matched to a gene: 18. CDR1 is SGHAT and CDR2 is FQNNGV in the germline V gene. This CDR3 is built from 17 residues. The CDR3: CASSLSPRDYFKGAQYF. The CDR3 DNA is TGTGCCAGCAGCTTATCCCCCCGGGACTATTTCAAAGGGGCGCAGTATTTT.

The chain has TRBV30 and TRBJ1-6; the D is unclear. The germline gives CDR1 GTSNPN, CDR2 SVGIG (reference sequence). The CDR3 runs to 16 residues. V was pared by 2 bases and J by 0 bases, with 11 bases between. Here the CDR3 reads CAWSHGRRSYNSPLHF. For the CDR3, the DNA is TGTGCCTGGAGTCACGGACGCCGCTCCTATAATTCACCCCTCCACTTT.

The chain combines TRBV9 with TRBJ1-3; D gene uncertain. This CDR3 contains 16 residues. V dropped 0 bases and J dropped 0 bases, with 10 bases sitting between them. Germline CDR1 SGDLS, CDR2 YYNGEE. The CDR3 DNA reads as TGTGCCAGCAGCGTAGCCCCACAAGACTCTGGAAACACCATATATTTT. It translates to CASSVAPQDSGNTIYF.

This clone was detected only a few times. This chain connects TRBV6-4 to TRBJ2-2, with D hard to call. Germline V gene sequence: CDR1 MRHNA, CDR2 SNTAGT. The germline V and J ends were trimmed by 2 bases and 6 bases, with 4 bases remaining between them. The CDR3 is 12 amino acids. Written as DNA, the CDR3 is TGTGCCAGCAGTGACGGGGCCGGGGAGCTGTTTTTT. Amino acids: CASSDGAGELFF.

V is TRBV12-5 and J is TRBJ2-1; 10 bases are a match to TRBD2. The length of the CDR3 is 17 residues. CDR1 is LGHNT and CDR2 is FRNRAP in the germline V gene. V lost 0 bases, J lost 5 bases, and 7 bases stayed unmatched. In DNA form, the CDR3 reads TGTGCTAGTGGTTTGGTACTTGGTCTAGCGGGGGACAATGAGCAGTTCTTC. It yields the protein CASGLVLGLAGDNEQFF.